The 24 T cell receptor beta chains given below trace back to one sample, sequenced in a study of molecular identifiers for immune sequencing clone quantification. MiXCR was run by TCRdb on the PCR reads, yielding one entry per CDR3 protein. The sample yields 400,000 to 600,000 distinct CDR3 sequences, less than 30% seen once. The specimen sequenced was naive CD8+ T cells from blood, with Jurkat cell RNA spiked in. This sample's subset: FACS-sorted CD8+CD4-CCR7+CD45RA+ naive T cells. The receptor set was obtained from a human donor in good health. Some libraries in this study had Jurkat cell RNA spiked in.

This chain joins TRBV7-6 and TRBJ2-7; D is unclear. The germline CDR1 and CDR2 sequences are SGHVS and FNYEAQ. The CDR3 totals 13 residues. Trimming removed 2 bases at V and 0 bases at J, with 5 bases between. The CDR3, as DNA: TGTGCCAGCAGCTTACATAGCTCCTACGAGCAGTACTTC. It specifies CASSLHSSYEQYF.

The sample holds many counts of this clonotype. The CDR3 region has the DNA TGTGCCAGCTCACCGGACGACAGGGCCGAAAACATTCAGTACTTC. Protein sequence: CASSPDDRAENIQYF. The V call is TRBV18, the J call TRBJ2-4, with 7 bases identical to TRBD1. J gave up 5 bases and V 3 bases, and 7 bases lay outside the gene matches. The CDR3 loop spans 15 amino acids. CDR1 is KGHSH and CDR2 is LQKENI in the germline V gene.

The table lists this clonotype with a few counts. The CDR3 DNA sequence: TGTGCCAGTTGTGCGGCCCTGAATGAGCAGTTCTTC. Its translation is CASCAALNEQFF. The chain joins TRBV12-3 or TRBV12-4 to TRBJ2-1; no clear D gene. The CDR3 extends over 12 amino acids. The germline V and J ends were trimmed by 9 bases and 7 bases, with 13 bases remaining between them.

As for this clonotype: Because it lacks the conserved phenylalanine or tryptophan at the end, this CDR3 is likely a read error. The chain employs TRBV4-3 and TRBJ1-5; D is unresolved. The V end was cut by 0 bases, the J end by 8 bases, with 8 bases between. This CDR3 region has 13 residues. The germline CDR1 and CDR2 sequences are LGHNA and YSLEER. CDR3 sequence: CASSQEPGEPQHV. CDR3 nucleotide sequence: TGCGCCAGCAGCCAAGAACCCGGTGAGCCCCAGCATGTT.

There are a few counts of this clonotype. This chain connects TRBV27 to TRBJ1-2; 11 nucleotides line up with TRBD1. The junction had 12 bases not matched to a gene; V was cut back by 4 bases and J by 8 bases. The CDR3 extends over 16 amino acids. Germline lookup yields CDR1 MNHEY and CDR2 SMNVEV (reference sequence). The CDR3 here is CASSSPGQGALGGYTF. The CDR3 DNA reads TGTGCCAGCAGTTCGCCCGGACAGGGGGCGCTTGGCGGCTACACCTTC.

The chain recombines TRBV4-1 with TRBJ1-5, with D possibly matching TRBD1 (5 bases). CDR1 MGHRA and CDR2 YSYEKL come from the germline V gene. The CDR3 loop spans 16 amino acids. Trimming pared 8 bases from V and 1 base from J, leaving 18 bases between. The CDR3 loop is CASPQAGPESNQPQHF. CDR3 DNA: TGCGCCAGCCCTCAAGCGGGGCCCGAAAGCAATCAGCCCCAGCATTTT.

This clonotype occurred a few times. The CDR3 here is CASSHPGTGVYEQYF. The CDR3 DNA follows: TGTGCCAGCAGCCACCCCGGGACAGGGGTGTACGAGCAGTACTTC. The rearrangement joins TRBV4-2 to TRBJ2-7, with TRBD1 identical over 10 bases. The CDR3 loop spans 15 amino acids. V shed 3 bases, J shed 4 bases, and the junction held 6 bases outside the gene matches. The germline CDR1 and CDR2 sequences are LGHNA and YNFKEQ.

This chain connects TRBV27 to TRBJ2-7; D is unclear. V gave up 2 bases and J gave up 5 bases, with 10 bases separating them. The CDR3 is made up of 13 amino acids. The V gene's germline CDR1 is MNHEY and CDR2 SMNVEV (reference sequence). CDR3 nucleotide sequence: TGTGCCAGCAGTTTAAAGTTTTTGGACGAGCAGTACTTC. Its protein is CASSLKFLDEQYF.

This clonotype has at least ten counts. This rearrangement joins TRBV4-1 to TRBJ1-5; D not resolved. Germline V CDR1 and CDR2: MGHRA, YSYEKL. The CDR3 sequence is 13 residues long. V lost 0 bases and J 7 bases, leaving 7 bases between the germline ends. CDR3 bases: TGCGCCAGCAGCCAAGATAAAGGACAGCCCCAGCATTTT. Translated: CASSQDKGQPQHF.

On this clonotype itself: The conserved phenylalanine or tryptophan normally closing the CDR3 is absent here, so this likely arose from a read error. The J gene is TRBJ2-2, the V gene TRBV5-8; 9 bases line up with TRBD2. This CDR3 contains 15 residues. Trimming took 4 bases from V and 6 from J; bases not matched to a gene: 7. The germline gives CDR1 SGHTS, CDR2 YDEGEE. The CDR3 loop reads CASSIGTSWPGELFL. The DNA of the CDR3 is TGTGCCAGCAGCATTGGGACTAGCTGGCCCGGGGAGCTGTTTCTT.

This clonotype was counted at least ten times. The V call is TRBV29-1, the J call TRBJ2-6; no firm D call. CDR1 is SQVTM, CDR2 ANQGSEA, per germline. CDR3 size: 16 residues. Deletions cut 4 bases from V and 2 bases from J, with 15 bases between. CDR3 in DNA: TGCAGCGTTGGATCAGGAGTTCCGGCTGGGGCCAACGTCCTGACTTTC. The encoded protein is CSVGSGVPAGANVLTF. The full variable domain, its missing parts supplied by reference TRBV29-1 and TRBJ2-6, is SAVISQKPSRDICQRGTSLTIQCQVDSQVTMMFWYRQQPGQSLTLIATANQGSEATYESGFVIDKFPISRPNLTFSTLTVSNMSPEDSSIYLCSVGSGVPAGANVLTFGAGSRLTVL.

On this clonotype: Just one base apart from a much larger clone, this may be a read error. The chain has TRBV25-1 and TRBJ2-3; no definite D call. The CDR3 loop spans 13 amino acids. V shed 5 bases and J shed 2 bases, with 8 bases lying between them. Germline CDR1 reads MGHDK; CDR2 reads SYGVNS. CDR3 loop: CASSIPITDTQYF. CDR3 nucleotide sequence: TGTGCCAGCAGTATACCCATCACAGATACGCAGTATTTT.

The sample holds many counts of this clonotype. The gene calls are TRBV7-2 and TRBJ2-3; 10 nucleotides agree with TRBD2. From germline, CDR1 is SGHTA and CDR2 FQGNSA. V lost 4 bases to trimming and J lost 7 bases; unmatched junction nucleotides: 14. The CDR3 covers 17 residues. The CDR3 loop is CASSSISSGSWWNTQYF. The CDR3 region has the DNA TGTGCCAGCAGCTCCATTTCTAGCGGGAGTTGGTGGAATACGCAGTATTTT.

At least ten counts were recorded for this clonotype. This chain connects TRBV25-1 to TRBJ2-3; D remains ambiguous. The germline gives CDR1 MGHDK, CDR2 SYGVNS. The germline V and J ends were trimmed by 5 bases and 4 bases, with 7 bases remaining between them. The CDR3 has 12 amino acids. CDR3 amino acids: CASSYGPDTQYF. In DNA form, the CDR3 reads TGTGCCAGCAGTTACGGACCAGATACGCAGTATTTT.

This clonotype has a handful of counts. V and J are TRBV11-2 and TRBJ2-1; TRBD2 might be the D (7 bases). CDR1 is SGHAT, CDR2 FQNNGV, per germline. The CDR3 sequence is 18 residues long. V was shortened by 5 bases and J by 4 bases, with 24 bases between the two germline ends. The CDR3 reads CASSLLSGTTPRYNEQFF. The CDR3 DNA follows: TGTGCCAGCAGCCTGCTAAGCGGGACAACACCTAGGTACAATGAGCAGTTCTTC.

This clonotype was seen repeatedly, ten times or more. This chain joins TRBV4-3 and TRBJ2-7, with D maybe TRBD1 (5 bases). Germline assignment: CDR1 LGHNA and CDR2 YSLEER. V was trimmed by 1 base and J by 2 bases, leaving 12 bases between them. The CDR3 contains 15 residues. The CDR3 here is CASSQGRTSTYEQYF. The CDR3 region has the DNA TGCGCCAGCAGCCAAGGTCGGACAAGCACCTACGAGCAGTACTTC.

With regard to this clonotype: Just one base apart from a much larger clone, this may be a read error. This chain joins TRBV29-1 and TRBJ2-7; maybe TRBD1 (6 bases). CDR3 length: 13 residues. Germline assignment: CDR1 SQVTM and CDR2 ANQGSEA. The CDR3 nucleotides are TGCAGCGCCCTAACAGGGTACGCCTACGAGCAGTGCTTC. This encodes CSALTGYAYEQCF.

As to this clonotype: Germline is not matched at one junction end, which may reflect a read error. CDR3 sequence: CANSVFGGQNGELFF. The CDR3 DNA reads TGTGCCAACAGCGTATTTGGGGGGCAGAACGGGGAGCTGTTTTTT. The rearrangement joins TRBV9 to TRBJ2-2; the D call may be TRBD1 or TRBD2 (6 bases each). Germline CDR1 reads SGDLS; CDR2 reads YYNGEE. The CDR3 totals 15 residues.

This clonotype was detected a few times. The chain combines TRBV9 with TRBJ2-7; 8 bases align to TRBD2. Germline CDR1 SGDLS, CDR2 YYNGEE. V dropped 0 bases and J dropped 5; count of bases not matched to a gene: 4. The CDR3 loop spans 14 amino acids. CDR3 sequence reads: CASSVGGLVDEQYF. CDR3 nucleotides: TGTGCCAGCAGCGTAGGGGGACTAGTCGACGAGCAGTACTTC.

This clonotype showed up many times. J is TRBJ2-2 and V is TRBV28; D is ambiguous. The CDR3 extends over 13 amino acids. Germline loops: CDR1 MDHEN, CDR2 SYDVKM. Trimming took off 3 bases at V and 6 bases at J, with 8 bases between the two ends. The DNA for the CDR3 is TGTGCCAGCAGTTTGTCAGGACCCGGGGAGCTGTTTTTT. Protein sequence: CASSLSGPGELFF.

The CDR3 region is CSARGGQGYLQPQHF. In DNA, the CDR3 is TGCAGTGCTAGAGGGGGACAGGGGTATTTACAGCCCCAGCATTTT. J is TRBJ1-5 and V is TRBV20-1, with 10 bases identical to TRBD1. With 1 base clipped from V and 7 bases from J, the junction kept 7 bases outside the gene matches. CDR1 and CDR2 from the germline V gene are DFQATT and SNEGSKA (reference sequence). The CDR3 extends over 15 amino acids.

The sample holds a few counts of this clonotype. The chain joins TRBV9 to TRBJ2-3; 10 positions match TRBD2. V was pared by 3 bases and J by 0 bases, with 10 bases of the junction left unmatched. The V gene's germline CDR1 is SGDLS and CDR2 YYNGEE. The CDR3 contains 18 residues. The CDR3 nucleotides are TGTGCCAGCAGCGGCCATCCGGGACTAGCGAGTAGCACAGATACGCAGTATTTT. This sequence encodes CASSGHPGLASSTDTQYF.

The chain has TRBV19 and TRBJ2-3; 9 nucleotides match TRBD2. The CDR3 loop spans 15 amino acids. Germline CDR1 is LNHDA and CDR2 is SQIVND (reference sequence). Trimming removed 5 bases from V and 3 bases from J; junction bases left unmatched: 6. For the CDR3, the DNA is TGTGCCAGTAGTGGCTGGCTAGCGGGGACAGATACGCAGTATTTT. Its translation is CASSGWLAGTDTQYF.

This clonotype was recorded many times. The chain couples TRBV4-1 to TRBJ1-1, with TRBD1 identical over 7 bases. J was trimmed by 0 bases and V by 4 bases; bases with no gene match: 8. The germline V gene encodes CDR1 MGHRA and CDR2 YSYEKL. The CDR3 is 16 residues long. In DNA, the CDR3 is TGCGCCAGCAGCCCAAGACAGGGATGGGTGAACACTGAAGCTTTCTTT. It yields the protein CASSPRQGWVNTEAFF.